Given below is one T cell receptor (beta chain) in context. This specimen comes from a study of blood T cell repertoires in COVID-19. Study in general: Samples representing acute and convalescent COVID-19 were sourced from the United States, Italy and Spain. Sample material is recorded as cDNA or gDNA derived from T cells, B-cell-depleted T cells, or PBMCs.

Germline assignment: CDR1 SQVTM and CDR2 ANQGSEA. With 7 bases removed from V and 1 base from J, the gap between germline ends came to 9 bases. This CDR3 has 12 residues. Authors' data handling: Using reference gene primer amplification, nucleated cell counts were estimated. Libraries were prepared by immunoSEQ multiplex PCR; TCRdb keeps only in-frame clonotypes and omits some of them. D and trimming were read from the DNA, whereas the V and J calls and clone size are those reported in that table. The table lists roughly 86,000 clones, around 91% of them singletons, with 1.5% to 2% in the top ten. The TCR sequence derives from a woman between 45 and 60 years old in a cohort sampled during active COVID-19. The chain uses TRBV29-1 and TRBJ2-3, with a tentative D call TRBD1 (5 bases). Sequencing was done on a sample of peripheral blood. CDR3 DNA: TGCAGCGCCAGGGCAGGCACAGATACGCAGTATTTT. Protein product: CSARAGTDTQYF.